This T cell receptor (beta chain) was sequenced in a study of CD8 T cells in ankylosing spondylitis. Overall study findings and caveats: Reportedly, disease-linked clones are significantly enriched in ankylosing spondylitis patients' matched synovial fluid. Blood of patients with ankylosing spondylitis appeared to be characterized by a TCR beta motif of eight highly homologous variants.

Remarks on this clonotype: Its target is unknown.

Germline-derived CDR1 and CDR2 are MDHEN and SYDVKM. The V gene lost 6 bases and the J gene lost 13 bases, with 16 bases spanning the gap. This CDR3 is 12 amino acids long. Library preparation for TCR beta used quantitative 5'-RACE with molecular barcodes. TCRdb processed the 5' RACE reads anew with MiXCR; each CDR3 protein has one entry. Among about 800,000 distinct CDR3 sequences listed, about an eighth were seen once. The chain has TRBV28 and TRBJ2-1; a weak D match, TRBD1 (5 bases). The sequenced material came from blood, either unsorted or a sorted T cell fraction (not recorded which). This sequence originates from a male donor with ankylosing spondylitis. CDR3 sequence reads: CASSPWSRGQFF. The CDR3 bases are TGTGCCAGCAGCCCGTGGTCTAGGGGCCAGTTCTTC.